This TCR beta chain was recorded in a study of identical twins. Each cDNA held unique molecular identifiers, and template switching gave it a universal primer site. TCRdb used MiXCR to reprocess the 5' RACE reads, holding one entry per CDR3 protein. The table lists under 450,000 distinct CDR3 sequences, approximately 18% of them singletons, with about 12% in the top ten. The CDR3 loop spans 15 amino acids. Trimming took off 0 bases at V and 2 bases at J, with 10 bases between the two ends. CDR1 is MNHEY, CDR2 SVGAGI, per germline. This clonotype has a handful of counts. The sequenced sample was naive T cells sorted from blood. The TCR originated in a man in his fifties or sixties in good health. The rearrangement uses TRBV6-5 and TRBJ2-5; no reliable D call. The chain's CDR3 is CASSYSPAHQETQYF. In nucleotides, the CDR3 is TGTGCCAGCAGTTACTCGCCAGCACATCAAGAGACCCAGTACTTC.